This T cell receptor (beta chain) was obtained from a study of cytomegalovirus exposure and HLA in healthy donors (dated by TCRdb to the late 2010s). For context, the study as a whole: According to an earlier analysis of 450 to 650 of the donors, 150 million to 200 million T cells yielded some 120 million unique TCR beta sequences and around 280 Gb of sequence data. The number of donors typed differed by locus, with roughly 629-640 for A, B, C, DRB1 and DQB1, 522 for DQA1, some 570 for DPA1, and some 440 for DPB1. Using immunosequencing, the study profiled T cell repertoires from around 680 subjects and related those repertoires to cytomegalovirus serostatus. The study combined high-throughput TCR immunosequencing, statistical association of individual TCRs with disease status, and machine learning to predict cytomegalovirus infection status. A later genetic analysis used genome-wide SNP genotypes for about 60% of the roughly 700 donors, treating that subset as a discovery cohort. An early release covering some 640 HLA-typed donors comprised around 300 gigabases of sequencing data and roughly 86 million unique TCR sequences. A handful of DR-DQ haplotypes were handled as single units for association and clustering because linkage in the cohort was strong. The aim of the study was to test whether cataloging public T cell receptors could identify signatures of past pathogen exposure. Alongside the repertoire data, information on donor age, sex, ethnicity and CMV serostatus was compiled. Both class I and class II loci were covered by HLA typing, at four-digit resolution. Every discovery cohort repertoire had been produced on one sequencing platform. On average, 235,054 unique TCR beta nucleotide sequences were sequenced per donor among a few hundred genotyped donors of the cohort, with 15% to 20% of those sequences being non-productive. In a later analysis, previously published TCR beta repertoires from 600 to 850 donors were re-analyzed and high-resolution HLA genotyping was added so that TCR occurrence patterns could be studied. The later analysis used no new phenotypic data to find candidate immune exposures, relying instead on TCR beta sequences and their occurrence across donors. In addition to the first cohort of around 670 subjects, a separate validation cohort of 120 different subjects was used. An earlier analysis of about 620 of the donors applied high-throughput TCR beta sequencing to assess whether each TCR beta V gene segment acted as functional or pseudogenic. Among the roughly 400 genotyped donors, around 79% belonged to the genetic ancestry cluster associated with self-reported Caucasian donors.

As encoded in the germline V gene, CDR1 is SGHDT while CDR2 is YYEEEE. V and J are trimmed by 5 bases and 1 base, and the gene matches miss 7 bases of the junction. Reading from cysteine to phenylalanine, the CDR3 counts 15 amino acids. Left in the record is the CDR3 DNA by itself, 45 bases read in frame from the first base. Notes on this clone: Its antigen is currently not known. There are no base qualities to consult, and no much larger clone falls within one base.

In total, approximately 610 healthy bone marrow donors made up the cohort. Cohort members were all nominally healthy when sampled, although unrecorded immune exposures were likely present. The donor tested CMV seronegative, placing the donor among the 300 to 400 seronegative members of the cohort. Every donor gave a peripheral blood sample, and the peripheral blood mononuclear cells from that sample were used for TCR beta sequencing. The Qiagen DNeasy Blood Extraction Kit was used to extract genomic DNA from the blood cell samples. The library was produced with the immunoSEQ multiplex PCR assay. A mixture of 60 forward primers for TCR Vbeta segments and 13 reverse primers for TCR Jbeta segments was used in the multiplex PCR. Amplification of the CDR3 region of rearranged TCR beta genes was performed with a multiplex PCR assay on genomic DNA. The amplified TCR beta libraries were sequenced on the Illumina HiSeq System as 87-base-pair reads. Per the source publication's procedure: A later analysis counted 65 million to 90 million unique TCR beta chains across the 640 or so repertoires, and roughly 9.9 million of these chains were shared by at least two donors. Raw reads were error-corrected and collapsed into unique sequences by a nearest-neighbor algorithm in which closely related sequences were merged to remove PCR and sequencing errors. V, D and J gene segments were assigned by aligning CDR3 sequences to IMGT reference sequences. For a sequence to be retained, at least a six-nucleotide match to both a V gene segment and a J gene segment was required. A rearrangement was called productive if the CDR3 had no stop codons and remained in frame with V and J, and every other rearrangement was called non-productive. CDR3 was defined by IMGT convention, running from the second conserved V-encoded cysteine to the conserved J-encoded phenylalanine. In an earlier analysis of roughly 610 of the donors, sequences lacking an unambiguous match to a single V gene segment were excluded. An earlier analysis of over 450 of the donors classified V segments as functional when productive rearrangements were above 56.7% and as segregating when the standard deviation between donors was above 5%. A statistical classification framework was built to diagnose cytomegalovirus status from the catalog of TCR beta chain sequences. In a later analysis, V and J genes were assigned by comparing TCR nucleotide sequences against IMGT/GENE-DB human TR gene sequences. The TCRdist pipeline was used in a later analysis to assign CDR3 sequences and most-parsimonious VDJ recombination scenarios. In a later analysis, every TCR beta chain was defined by the combination of its CDR3 amino acid sequence and its V-gene family, and reads without a unique V-gene family were dropped. To address suspected cross-contamination and a sequencing artifact, a later analysis removed 450 to 700 highly shared, low-generation-probability nucleotide sequences. A later analysis calculated a clonal expansion index for each public chain from normalized within-repertoire ranks of inferred template counts. In a later analysis, generation probabilities were computed using a VDJ recombination model fitted to out-of-frame rearrangements, and the results were checked against IGoR. Hypergeometric tests were used in a later analysis to score TCR-TCR, TCR-HLA and TCR-CMV co-occurrence, with a repertoire-size bias correction applied to the TCR pairs. A later analysis estimated false discovery rates by permuting HLA or CMV assignments 20 times. In a later analysis, co-occurring TCRs were grouped using DBSCAN, with TCRdist sequence similarity added in when clustering inside HLA-allele-positive subsets. For co-occurrence clustering, repertoires with fewer than 30,000 or more than 120,000 public chains were excluded, along with four or five repertoires with anomalous nucleotide sharing. The table was pulled from immuneACCESS by TCRdb, which kept in-frame rearrangements only. Such tables lose some clones; where checked, under half of the loss comes from unresolved V genes, and the rest has no known cause. The V and J calls and clone size are taken from that table; D and trimming were inferred from the DNA. The sample profile shows some 150,000 clones; around four fifths of them were found once. Less than 2% of the sample comes from the top ten.

The research as a whole found: In vitro tests confirmed that a few of the cytomegalovirus-associated TCR beta chains recognize cytomegalovirus antigens. Correlated functional status among segregating V segments might reflect linkage disequilibrium, but an unknown experimental factor could not be ruled out. While some public TCRs were present in many individuals, most TCR sequences turned up only very rarely across donors. The classifier was reported to diagnose cytomegalovirus status with high specificity and sensitivity in both the original and validation cohorts. According to a later analysis, TCR association rates differed among HLA loci, with DRB1 alleles showing the most associated TCRs and HLA-C alleles showing the fewest. Sequencing depth was assumed to be roughly uniform across donors in the presence/absence analyses, though that assumption may not hold. Only TCR beta chains were sequenced in this cohort, and the absence of alpha or paired-chain data limited detectable features. A further reported finding was that TCR beta sequences accurately predicted the HLA-A and HLA-B alleles for most subjects in the first cohort. Strong co-occurrence of HLA alleles, especially DR and DQ, made assigning TCR associations to individual alleles difficult. It was suggested by the authors that the approach could potentially be generalized to other disease states and immunological phenotypes. For the cohort, immune exposure information was limited to CMV serostatus. According to a later analysis, parvovirus B19, influenza, CMV and Epstein-Barr virus appeared linked to several top co-occurrence clusters. In an earlier analysis of roughly 560 of the donors, most TCR beta V segments were observed in productive rearrangements about 87% or about 30% of the time, broadly matching IMGT annotations. In a later genetic analysis, a missense DCLRE1C variant was associated with V-gene and J-gene trimming of TCR beta chains, and the association was replicated in an independent cohort. A later genetic analysis reported fewer N-insertions in productive TCRs among donors in an Asian-associated ancestry cluster than the 666-donor mean. A cluster of highly shared sequence variants was judged likely to be a technical artifact of the sequencing pipeline. At a false discovery rate of 0.05, a later analysis linked under 20,000 TCR beta sequences to specific HLA alleles. In the study, approximately 150 TCR beta chains were listed as associated with cytomegalovirus. A later analysis found that HLA-associated TCR beta chains were more clonally expanded and had lower generation probabilities than equally common non-associated chains. Because some donors lacked HLA typing at each locus, the association tests relied only on the typed subset. The 87-base-pair reads could not distinguish some IMGT-functional V segments, including TRBV6-2 and TRBV6-3, so those segments were excluded. In a later analysis, most CMV-associated TCR beta chains were found to appear HLA-restricted, with HLA associations seemingly driven largely by CMV exposure. The earlier analysis of some 540 of the donors excluded roughly 16 rarely observed V segments, including chromosome 9 orphons, because counts were too low.

The sequenced sample was PBMCs. The origin of this receptor is a middle-aged man in good health and CMV-seronegative. The V and J genes are TRBV5-6 and TRBJ2-7; 9 of the junction bases match TRBD1. The DNA sequence follows: TGTGCCAGCAGTCCCCGAGACAGGGGGTCCTACGAGCAGTACTTC. It is translated as CASSPRDRGSYEQYF.